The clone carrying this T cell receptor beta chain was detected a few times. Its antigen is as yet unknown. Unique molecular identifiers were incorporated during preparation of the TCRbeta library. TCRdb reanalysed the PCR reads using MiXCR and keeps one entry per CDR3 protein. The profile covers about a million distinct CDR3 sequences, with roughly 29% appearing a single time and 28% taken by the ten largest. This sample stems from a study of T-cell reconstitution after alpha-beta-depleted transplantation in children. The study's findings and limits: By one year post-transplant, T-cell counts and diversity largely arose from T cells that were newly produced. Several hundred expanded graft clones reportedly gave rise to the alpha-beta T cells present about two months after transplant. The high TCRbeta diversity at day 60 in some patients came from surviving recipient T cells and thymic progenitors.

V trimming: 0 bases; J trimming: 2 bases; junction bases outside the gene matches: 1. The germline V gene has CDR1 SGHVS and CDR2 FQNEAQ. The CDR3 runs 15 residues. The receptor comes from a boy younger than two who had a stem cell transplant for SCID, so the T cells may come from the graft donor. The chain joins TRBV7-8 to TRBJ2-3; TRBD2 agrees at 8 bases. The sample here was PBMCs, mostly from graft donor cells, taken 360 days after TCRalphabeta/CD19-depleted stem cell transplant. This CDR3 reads CASSLARGATDTQYF. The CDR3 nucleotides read TGTGCCAGCAGCTTAGCGCGGGGGGCCACAGATACGCAGTATTTT.